These 3 T cell receptor beta chains came from one sample sequenced in a study of PD-L1 blockade in urothelial cancer (dated by TCRdb to the late 2010s). Receptor libraries were prepared by the immunoSEQ multiplex PCR assay. The clones in this table, taken by TCRdb from immuneACCESS, are in-frame only. Not every clone is retained; where verified, under half of the shortfall comes from an unresolved V gene, and the cause of the rest is unknown. Here the sample has fewer than 40,000 clones; 80% to 90% occur a single time. The top ten clones comprise more than 3% of the sample. Specimen: PBMCs, collected around atezolizumab (anti-PD-L1) treatment. The receptors originated from a man aged 45 to 65 with urothelial cancer.

This chain joins TRBV27 and TRBJ2-7, with 10 bases fitting TRBD1. V lost 4 bases and J lost 2; bases outside the gene matches: 8. The CDR3 is 16 residues long. Germline V lookup: CDR1 MNHEY, CDR2 SMNVEV (reference sequence). This CDR3 reads CASSYDRGPDPYEQYF. The DNA of the CDR3 is TGTGCCAGCAGTTACGACAGGGGGCCCGACCCCTACGAGCAGTACTTC.

V is TRBV27 and J is TRBJ1-2; 10 bases line up with TRBD1. The germline CDR1 and CDR2 sequences are MNHEY and SMNVEV (reference sequence). The V segment lost 6 bases and the J segment 4 bases; nucleotides outside the gene matches: 11. CDR3 length: 16 amino acids. The CDR3 is CASRTGTGEGPYGYTF. Here the CDR3 DNA reads TGTGCCAGCAGAACCGGGACAGGGGAGGGTCCCTATGGCTACACCTTC.

This chain links TRBV2 with TRBJ2-2; D not resolved. V lost 7 bases to trimming and J lost 5 bases, with 14 bases between them. This CDR3 region has 14 residues. Germline CDR1 and CDR2: SNHLY and FYNNEI. The CDR3, as DNA: TGTGCCAGCACGGCAGGAACCAAGACCGGGGAGCTGTTTTTT. It encodes CASTAGTKTGELFF. Full variable domain (missing parts from reference TRBV2 and TRBJ2-2): EPEVTQTPSHQVTQMGQEVILRCVPISNHLYFYWYRQILGQKVEFLVSFYNNEISEKSEIFDDQFSVERPDGSNFTLKIRSTKLEDSAMYFCASTAGTKTGELFFGEGSRLTVL.